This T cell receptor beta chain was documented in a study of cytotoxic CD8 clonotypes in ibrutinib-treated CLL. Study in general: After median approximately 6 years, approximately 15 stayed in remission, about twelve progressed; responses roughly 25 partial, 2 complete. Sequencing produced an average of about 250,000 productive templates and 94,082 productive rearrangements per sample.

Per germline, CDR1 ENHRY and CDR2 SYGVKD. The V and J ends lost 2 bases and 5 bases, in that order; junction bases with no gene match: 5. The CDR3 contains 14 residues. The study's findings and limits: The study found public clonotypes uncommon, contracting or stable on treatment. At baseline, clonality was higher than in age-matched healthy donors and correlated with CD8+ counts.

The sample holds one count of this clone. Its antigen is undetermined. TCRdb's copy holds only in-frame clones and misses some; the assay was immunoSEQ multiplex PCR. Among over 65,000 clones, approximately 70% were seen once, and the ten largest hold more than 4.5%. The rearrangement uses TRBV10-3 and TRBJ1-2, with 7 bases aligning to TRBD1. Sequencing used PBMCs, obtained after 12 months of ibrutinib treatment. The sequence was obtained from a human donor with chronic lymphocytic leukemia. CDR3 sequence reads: CAISETGETYGYTF. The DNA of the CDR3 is TGTGCCATCAGTGAGACAGGGGAAACGTATGGCTACACCTTC.